These 19 T cell receptor beta chains originate from one sample sequenced in a study of blood T cell repertoires in COVID-19. Assay used: immunoSEQ multiplex PCR; TCRdb lists only in-frame clones, some missing. This sample yields a few hundred thousand clones, of which 87% are seen a single time; roughly 3% belongs to the top ten. The source material was PBMCs or T cells enriched from blood (not recorded which). The receptor source for this set is a woman aged 25 to 45 who had recovered from COVID-19.

This chain joins TRBV7-2 and TRBJ2-7; the match to TRBD2 covers 10 bases. This CDR3 comprises 17 residues. The germline gives CDR1 SGHTA, CDR2 FQGNSA. V lost 4 bases and J lost 5; bases outside the gene matches: 14. Here the CDR3 DNA reads TGTGCCAGCAGCTCAAACGCCCACCTAGCGGGAGTCCACGAGCAGTACTTC. This gives the protein CASSSNAHLAGVHEQYF.

The chain has TRBV19 and TRBJ2-6; D gene unclear. CDR3 size: 18 residues. Trimming shortened V by 4 bases and J by 0 bases, and 16 bases separated the two germline ends. Germline CDR1 reads LNHDA; CDR2 reads SQIVND (reference sequence). The CDR3 spells CASSSSRNVFSGANVLTF. DNA for the CDR3: TGTGCCAGTAGTAGTAGCAGAAATGTGTTCTCTGGGGCCAACGTCCTGACTTTC.

CDR3 DNA: TGCGCCAGCAGCCTAAATATGGAGGAAGCTTTCTTT. Protein sequence: CASSLNMEEAFF. The gene calls are TRBV4-1 and TRBJ1-1; D remains unclear. V was pared by 4 bases and J by 8 bases, with 11 bases between. The length of the CDR3 is 12 residues. Per germline, CDR1 MGHRA and CDR2 YSYEKL.

The chain is built from TRBV5-4 and TRBJ1-2; 9 positions agree with TRBD1. J lost 6 bases, V lost 2 bases, and 5 bases had no gene match. The CDR3 extends over 14 amino acids. Germline V CDR1 and CDR2: SGHNT, YYREEE (reference sequence). The CDR3 protein is CASSLGQGQNGYTF. The CDR3 nucleotides read TGTGCCAGCAGCTTAGGACAGGGGCAAAATGGCTACACCTTC.

V and J are TRBV7-9 and TRBJ1-3, with 8 bases matching TRBD1. The CDR3 extends over 15 amino acids. The junction had 5 bases not matched to a gene; V was cut back by 5 bases and J by 2 bases. Germline-derived CDR1 and CDR2 are SEHNR and FQNEAQ (reference sequence). CDR3 region: CASSPRTGPGNTIYF. The CDR3 coding sequence is TGTGCCAGCAGCCCTCGGACAGGGCCTGGAAACACCATATATTTT.

This sequence joins TRBV4-2 and TRBJ1-2; unclear D gene. Trimming cost V 4 bases and J 8 bases, with 17 bases left between them. Germline assignment: CDR1 LGHNA and CDR2 YNFKEQ. The CDR3 runs to 14 residues. CDR3 amino acids: CASSRSSRLHGYTF. The CDR3 region has the DNA TGTGCCAGCAGCCGATCCTCGCGGTTGCACGGCTACACCTTC.

CDR3: CASSETVNQPCFF. The CDR3 region has the DNA TGTGCCAGCAGTGAAACAGTAAACCAGCCGTGCTTCTTC. The J gene is TRBJ2-1, the V gene TRBV2; D is unclear. Trimming removed 2 bases at V and 16 bases at J, with 18 bases between. The germline CDR1 and CDR2 sequences are SNHLY and FYNNEI. The CDR3 consists of 13 residues.

The V call is TRBV5-4, the J call TRBJ2-1; 7 bases match TRBD1. The junction had 9 bases not matched to a gene; V was cut back by 4 bases and J by 8 bases. The CDR3 runs 14 residues. Germline V gene lookup returns CDR1 SGHNT and CDR2 YYREEE (reference sequence). The CDR3 reads CASSHRGQGDEQFF. The DNA for the CDR3 is TGTGCCAGCAGCCACAGGGGTCAGGGGGATGAGCAGTTCTTC.

The genes are TRBV28 and TRBJ2-7; D perhaps matches TRBD2 (5 bases). The CDR3 totals 13 residues. CDR1 is MDHEN, CDR2 SYDVKM, per germline. V lost 7 bases and J lost 0, with 10 bases in between. This chain's CDR3 is CASNLDFSYEQYF. DNA for the CDR3: TGTGCCAGCAACTTGGACTTCTCCTACGAGCAGTACTTC.

This rearrangement joins TRBV10-2 to TRBJ1-5, with a possible D match to TRBD1 (6 bases). The CDR3 is 14 amino acids. Trimming left V 3 bases short and J 2 bases short, with 8 bases between. Germline V CDR1 and CDR2: WSHSY, SAAADI. CDR3 nucleotide sequence: TGCGCCAGCAGTGACAGGGGAGGCAATCAGCCCCAGCATTTT. Amino acids: CASSDRGGNQPQHF.

This rearrangement joins TRBV9 to TRBJ1-3, with 7 positions matching TRBD1. The CDR3 runs to 17 residues. Germline lookup yields CDR1 SGDLS and CDR2 YYNGEE. V shed 0 bases, J shed 1 base, and the junction held 7 bases outside the gene matches. CDR3 DNA sequence: TGTGCCAGCAGCGTAGGAGTGCGACAGGGATCTGGAAACACCATATATTTT. Encoded protein: CASSVGVRQGSGNTIYF.

The chain combines TRBV2 with TRBJ1-5; no definite D call. Per germline, CDR1 SNHLY and CDR2 FYNNEI. Deletions cut 8 bases from V and 1 base from J, with 6 bases between. CDR3 length: 12 amino acids. The CDR3 DNA reads TGTGCCAGCGGGGAGAGCAATCAGCCCCAGCATTTT. As protein: CASGESNQPQHF.

The V call is TRBV4-1, the J call TRBJ1-5; the D gene is possibly TRBD1 (5 bases). This CDR3 comprises 18 residues. Looked up from germline, CDR1 is MGHRA and CDR2 is YSYEKL. Trimming shortened V by 0 bases and J by 0 bases, and 15 bases separated the two germline ends. CDR3: CASSQDSRQTYSNQPQHF. The CDR3 bases are TGCGCCAGCAGCCAAGATAGTAGACAGACATATAGCAATCAGCCCCAGCATTTT.

This clone was picked up one time. The chain carries TRBV14 and TRBJ2-7, with TRBD2 identical over 7 bases. With V trimmed by 0 bases and J by 1 base, 12 bases remained unmatched. CDR3 size: 18 residues. CDR1 SGHDN and CDR2 FVKESK come from the germline V gene. Here the CDR3 DNA reads TGTGCCAGCAGCCAAGACCCTGGAGGCGGGAGATATTCCTACGAGCAGTACTTC. Amino acids: CASSQDPGGGRYSYEQYF.

V and J are TRBV19 and TRBJ2-1; D is perhaps TRBD2 (5 bases). Germline CDR1 LNHDA, CDR2 SQIVND (reference sequence). The CDR3 consists of 16 residues. V shed 5 bases and J shed 8 bases, with 22 bases lying between them. The CDR3 loop is CASSAPSSWGNDEQFF. The CDR3 nucleotides are TGTGCCAGTAGTGCCCCGTCTAGCTGGGGTAACGATGAGCAGTTCTTC.

V usage is TRBV4-1 and J usage is TRBJ2-7; 7 bases map to TRBD2. The CDR3 has 15 amino acids. After removal of 5 bases from V and 4 bases from J, the junction contained 11 bases not matched to a gene. Germline lookup yields CDR1 MGHRA and CDR2 YSYEKL. As DNA, the CDR3 is TGCGCCAGCAGCACAACAGGCGGGAGTCTGTACGAGCAGTACTTC. Protein: CASSTTGGSLYEQYF.

This clone has just one count. The chain links TRBV6-1 to TRBJ2-7; tentative D call: TRBD1 (5 bases). The CDR3 sequence is 15 residues long. The V and J ends lost 3 bases and 1 base respectively, with 13 bases between them. Germline values: CDR1 MNHNS, CDR2 SASEGT. This chain's CDR3 is CASSEDNRLSYEQYF. CDR3 nucleotide sequence: TGTGCCAGCAGTGAGGACAACAGGTTATCCTACGAGCAGTACTTC.

The rearrangement links TRBV6-6 to TRBJ1-2, with TRBD1 as a possible D gene (6 bases). Trimming removed 4 bases from V and 2 bases from J, with 17 bases in between. Germline CDR1 MNHNY, CDR2 SVGAGI (reference sequence). The CDR3 length is 16 residues. This CDR3 is CASSLPLGQENYGYTF. CDR3 sequence (DNA): TGTGCCAGCAGTTTGCCCTTGGGACAAGAAAACTATGGCTACACCTTC.

The gene calls are TRBV9 and TRBJ2-3, with D maybe TRBD2 (6 bases). The germline V gene has CDR1 SGDLS and CDR2 YYNGEE. The CDR3 runs 15 residues. V dropped 3 bases and J dropped 0 bases, with 11 bases sitting between them. Written as DNA, the CDR3 is TGTGCCAGCAGCGGGGGACTGTCGAGCACAGATACGCAGTATTTT. This encodes CASSGGLSSTDTQYF.